Presented here are 20 T cell receptor beta chains from one specimen sequenced in a study of OX40 agonist ivuxolimab in advanced cancers. TCRdb's copy holds only in-frame clones and misses some; the assay was immunoSEQ multiplex PCR. Here the sample spans about 98,000 clones, approximately 90% being singletons. Sequences were derived from CD4+ or CD8+ T cells sorted from blood, sampled in a trial of the OX40 agonist ivuxolimab. The source is an adult with an advanced solid tumor such as melanoma, head and neck, liver or kidney cancer.

This chain links TRBV27 with TRBJ1-1, with 10 bases identical to TRBD1. Germline V lookup: CDR1 MNHEY, CDR2 SMNVEV (reference sequence). This CDR3 contains 16 residues. V shed 4 bases, J shed 1 base, and the junction held 6 bases outside the gene matches. In DNA form, the CDR3 reads TGTGCCAGCAGTTCCGACAGGGGGCGAGGGAACACTGAAGCTTTCTTT. It specifies CASSSDRGRGNTEAFF.

The chain uses TRBV18 and TRBJ1-5, with D tentatively TRBD1 (5 bases). The V end lost 6 bases, the J end lost 5 bases, and 17 bases lay between the germline ends. The CDR3 has 15 residues. The germline CDR1 and CDR2 sequences are KGHSH and LQKENI. CDR3 coding DNA: TGTGCCAGCTCCCACGCCGGGGGGGTCCATCAGCCCCAGCATTTT. Translated, it gives CASSHAGGVHQPQHF.

This rearrangement joins TRBV9 to TRBJ2-2, with a weak D call TRBD1 (5 bases). The V end lost 0 bases, the J end lost 3 bases, and 9 bases lay between the germline ends. CDR1 SGDLS and CDR2 YYNGEE come from the germline V gene. The CDR3 runs 15 residues. CDR3 sequence: CASSVARVHTGELFF. As DNA, the CDR3 is TGTGCCAGCAGCGTAGCCAGGGTCCACACCGGGGAGCTGTTTTTT.

The chain has TRBV6-1 and TRBJ2-1, with 7 positions matching TRBD1. Germline V CDR1 and CDR2: MNHNS, SASEGT. The CDR3 covers 20 residues. V shed 4 bases, J shed 6 bases, and the junction held 24 bases outside the gene matches. DNA of the CDR3: TGTGCCAGCAGTGTTCTGCACTTAGGGGCAGGGGGTCCAGGGAGCAATGAGCAGTTCTTC. It is translated as CASSVLHLGAGGPGSNEQFF.

The chain combines TRBV7-6 with TRBJ2-5; the D is unclear. Trimming took 2 bases from V and 2 from J, leaving 6 bases between them. The germline V gene encodes CDR1 SGHVS and CDR2 FNYEAQ. The length of the CDR3 is 13 residues. In DNA, the CDR3 is TGTGCCAGCAGCTTAAGGCAGCAAGAGACCCAGTACTTC. Translation gives CASSLRQQETQYF.

The chain uses TRBV6-4 and TRBJ1-1; no reliable D call. This CDR3 has 14 amino acids. V was pared by 5 bases and J by 5 bases, with 15 bases between. The V gene's germline CDR1 is MRHNA and CDR2 SNTAGT. The DNA of the CDR3 is TGTGCCAGCAGTCAGAGTACCTTCAGTACTGAAGCTTTCTTT. Encoded protein: CASSQSTFSTEAFF.

The chain carries TRBV6-6 and TRBJ1-3; D gene ambiguous. CDR1 and CDR2 (germline): MNHNY, SVGAGI (reference sequence). With 10 bases removed from V and 1 base from J, the gap between germline ends came to 11 bases. This CDR3 contains 13 residues. CDR3 coding DNA: TGTGCCACCGACCGAGGTTCTGGAAACACCATATATTTT. It is translated as CATDRGSGNTIYF.

The chain uses TRBV6-1 and TRBJ1-5; D is ambiguous. V was trimmed by 8 bases and J by 10 bases, leaving 15 bases between them. CDR3 length equals 12 residues. Germline-derived CDR1 and CDR2 are MNHNS and SASEGT. DNA of the CDR3: TGTGCCAGCGACCGGCAGACTGGACCCCAGCATTTT. Translating it yields CASDRQTGPQHF.

The V and J genes are TRBV25-1 and TRBJ2-1, with unresolved D. The V gene's germline CDR1 is MGHDK and CDR2 SYGVNS. The CDR3 runs to 13 residues. Trimming stripped 7 bases from V and 0 bases from J, with 7 bases between. CDR3 sequence (DNA): TGTGCCAGCACCCAGGTCTCCTACAATGAGCAGTTCTTC. This translates into CASTQVSYNEQFF.

CDR3 in DNA: TGTGCCAGCAGCACCGGGACAGCCGGCGCACAACAGCCCCAGCATTTT. Its protein is CASSTGTAGAQQPQHF. V is TRBV7-2 and J is TRBJ1-5, with 7 bases identical to TRBD1. Germline CDR1 is SGHTA and CDR2 is FQGNSA. The CDR3 runs to 16 residues. V was pared by 5 bases and J by 7 bases, with 14 bases of the junction left unmatched.

Details on this clone: The CDR3 end shows no conserved phenylalanine or tryptophan, and so a read error is likely. The gene calls are TRBV6-1 and TRBJ1-6; 7 nucleotides line up with TRBD1. Per the germline V gene, CDR1 is MNHNS and CDR2 is SASEGT. CDR3 length equals 13 residues. Losses at the gene ends were 8 bases for V and 7 bases for J; bases not matched to a gene: 5. The CDR3 is CASRGQENSPLHL. The CDR3 DNA reads TGTGCCAGCCGCGGACAGGAGAATTCACCCCTCCACCTT.

The chain couples TRBV11-2 to TRBJ2-1; D perhaps matches TRBD1 (6 bases). Germline CDR1 reads SGHAT; CDR2 reads FQNNGV. The CDR3 spans 14 residues. Trimming took 7 bases from V and 2 from J, leaving 12 bases between them. The CDR3 sequence: CASTRGTTYNEQFF. DNA for the CDR3: TGTGCCAGCACCAGGGGAACAACCTACAATGAGCAGTTCTTC.

CDR3 DNA sequence: TGTGCCAGCAGCGTAGGAGGGGGCGCGGACACTGAAGCTTTCTTT. It translates to CASSVGGGADTEAFF. The chain is built from TRBV9 and TRBJ1-1; the match to TRBD1 covers 7 bases. With V trimmed by 0 bases and J by 3 bases, 5 bases remained unmatched. CDR1 is SGDLS and CDR2 is YYNGEE in the germline V gene. The CDR3 covers 15 residues.

This clone appeared a single time. CDR3 bases: TGCGCCAGCAGTCTAGGGGCATATGGAAACACCATATATTTT. Translated: CASSLGAYGNTIYF. The gene calls are TRBV10-1 and TRBJ1-3, with a weak D call TRBD1 (5 bases). The germline gives CDR1 WNHNN, CDR2 SYGVQD (reference sequence). Trimming pared 5 bases from V and 3 bases from J, leaving 11 bases between. The CDR3 consists of 14 residues.

V is TRBV5-4 and J is TRBJ2-5; D call uncertain. CDR1 is SGHNT, CDR2 YYREEE, per germline (reference sequence). V shed 5 bases and J shed 1 base, with 9 bases lying between them. This CDR3 is 13 amino acids long. In DNA form, the CDR3 reads TGTGCCAGCAGGGGCAGGCTCCAAGAGACCCAGTACTTC. Its translation: CASRGRLQETQYF.

This sequence joins TRBV7-3 and TRBJ2-2; 7 bases match TRBD2. V was clipped by 4 bases and J by 6 bases; unmatched bases: 14. This CDR3 region has 17 residues. Germline V gene data show CDR1 as SGHTA and CDR2 as FQGTGA. This CDR3 reads CASSSGPTSGGAGELFF. CDR3 coding DNA: TGTGCCAGCAGCTCGGGACCGACTAGTGGGGGGGCCGGGGAGCTGTTTTTT.

This clone appeared once. DNA for the CDR3: TGTGCCAGCATCCAGGGTGGGTCCTATAATTCACCCCTCCACTTT. This sequence encodes CASIQGGSYNSPLHF. The chain links TRBV7-2 to TRBJ1-6, with D possibly TRBD1 on 5 matching bases. The CDR3 consists of 15 residues. V dropped 7 bases and J dropped 1 base, with 11 bases sitting between them. The germline gives CDR1 SGHTA, CDR2 FQGNSA.

The chain recombines TRBV11-3 with TRBJ2-2; possibly TRBD2 for D (5 bases). The CDR3 is 13 residues long. Germline CDR1 SGHNT, CDR2 YENEEA. The V end was cut by 5 bases, the J end by 2 bases, with 6 bases between. The CDR3 DNA is TGTGCCAGCAGCCGGGGAAACACCGGGGAGCTGTTTTTT. It encodes CASSRGNTGELFF.

J is TRBJ2-5 and V is TRBV6-1; D perhaps matches TRBD2 (6 bases). With 4 bases removed from V and 3 bases from J, the gap between germline ends came to 15 bases. The CDR3 sequence is 15 residues long. Germline CDR1 reads MNHNS; CDR2 reads SASEGT. The CDR3 is CASSVQVRREETQYF. CDR3 in DNA: TGTGCCAGCAGTGTCCAGGTCCGGAGGGAAGAGACCCAGTACTTC.

The V and J genes are TRBV6-4 and TRBJ2-1; the D is unclear. The CDR3 runs to 14 residues. Germline CDR1 reads MRHNA; CDR2 reads SNTAGT. V was clipped by 0 bases and J by 8 bases, with 11 bases between them. CDR3 DNA: TGTGCCAGCAGTGACTCGACCTCCCTGGATGAGCAGTTCTTC. It yields the protein CASSDSTSLDEQFF.